This is a list of T cell receptor beta chains from one sample in a study of blood T cell repertoires in COVID-19. Generated by immunoSEQ multiplex PCR, the TCRdb table keeps only in-frame clones and is missing some. The data contain roughly 230,000 clones, approximately 84% of them singletons. The sequenced material came from peripheral blood. These receptors originate from a man aged 40-49 years with acute or convalescent COVID-19. Both conserved end residues are trimmed from each CDR3. A D gene is named only where the DNA matches it firmly.

v_gene,d_gene,CDR3aa
TRBV10-3,TRBD1,AITLGQGSGYT
TRBV5-4,.,ASSSRTANDQETQY
TRBV7-9,TRBD1,ASSSQGALNTGELF
TRBV11-2,TRBD2,ASSLWTSGGVNTQY
TRBV27,.,ASSFGRESGYGYT
TRBV5-1,TRBD2,ASSLLAAGGLDEQF
TRBV6-5,TRBD2,ATYTGLAGDNEQF
TRBV7-9,.,ASSSWGVGKNTEAF
TRBV6-5,.,ARFLTAYSNQPQH
TRBV11-2,TRBD2,ASIELAGAYTDTQY
TRBV2,.,ASSEGGGQY
TRBV9,TRBD2,ASSVTSGYTGELF
TRBV6-6,TRBD1,ASSLGQGGGYT
TRBV7-2,TRBD1,ASSLVLGQVENEQF
TRBV25-1,.,ASSNPGTIIEQF
TRBV9,.,ASSDAWGDEAF
TRBV4-2,.,ASSQGAMNTEAF
TRBV29-1,.,SVERQPGLNTEAF
TRBV28,TRBD1,ASSLVQGRYT
TRBV15,.,ATSRDGGSSAEAF
TRBV5-1,.,ASNFRPLDNSPLH
TRBV6-2/TRBV6-3,.,ASSYPMTDRTNEKLF
TRBV6-5,.,ASWTPMNTEAF
TRBV5-4,.,ASSLFAYEQY
TRBV19,.,ASSPRSALYNSPLH
TRBV18,.,ASSIDRTYGYT
TRBV6-1,TRBD1,ASSELNRGDEKLF
TRBV7-7,.,ASSLYDSHYGYT
TRBV5-1,TRBD2,ASSPLGGAGVSQY
TRBV18,.,ASSPRTENTEAF
TRBV6-5,TRBD1,ASSGQGASDTQY
TRBV6-2/TRBV6-3,TRBD1,ASSYDPTGENYGYT
TRBV7-9,TRBD1,ASSSNIGGQGDLDTQY
TRBV27,TRBD1,ASSFLPPDRAGGYT
TRBV5-1,TRBD2,ASSLASGGHYEQY
TRBV5-1,.,ASSLAQGNTEAF
TRBV5-1,.,ASSSRENTEAF
TRBV5-4,TRBD1,ASSMTGVDGYT
TRBV2,TRBD1,ASIYVDRGRGNTEAF
TRBV19,.,ASSIKETALYGYT
TRBV11-3,.,ASSLNEGDTEAF
TRBV5-1,TRBD1,ASSLDRGANTEAF
TRBV10-3,.,AISGQDQPQH
TRBV5-1,TRBD1,ASSLGRQGNTEAF
TRBV9,TRBD2,ASSVSGYETQY
TRBV11-2,.,ASSLDPVQNSPLH
TRBV6-2/TRBV6-3,TRBD2,ASSYPLGTSSTDTQY
TRBV9,.,ASSRSGVSSGNTIY
TRBV5-4,TRBD1,ASSSRGLVYT
TRBV5-4,TRBD1,ASSLGQGDGTGELF
TRBV3-1/TRBV3-2,TRBD1,ASSRAGGTGLVANEKLF
TRBV6-5,.,ASILATGSTDTQY
TRBV28,.,ASRGPGPYEQY
TRBV6-1,TRBD2,ASSGLAGGGWQETQY
TRBV5-1,TRBD1,ASSLETGGWAF